Following are 16 T cell receptor beta chains from one sample sequenced in a study of T cell changes during pregnancy in multiple sclerosis. Here immunoSEQ multiplex PCR was the method, and the copy in TCRdb shows in-frame clones only, minus some. The repertoire includes approximately 71,000 clones, approximately 94% of them detected once, and roughly 1.2% sits in the top ten. This specimen was peripheral blood, taken in the third trimester of pregnancy. These receptors originate from a female donor with multiple sclerosis, enrolled in a pregnancy study.

This clone was counted a single time. The chain uses TRBV27 and TRBJ2-5; D perhaps matches TRBD1 (5 bases). The J call may be faulty, since TRBJ2-7 better matches the DNA end. The length of the CDR3 is 18 residues. The germline V gene encodes CDR1 MNHEY and CDR2 SMNVEV (reference sequence). CDR3 bases: TGTGCCAGCAGTCCCCGGACATTCCTCAACTTGGATTCCTACGAGCAGTACTTC. It codes for CASSPRTFLNLDSYEQYF.

This clone was observed a single time. This rearrangement joins TRBV15 to TRBJ2-5; TRBD2 matches at 7 bases. V gave up 0 bases and J gave up 2 bases; unmatched junction bases: 3. The CDR3 spans 15 residues. Looked up from germline, CDR1 is LNHNV and CDR2 is YYDKDF (reference sequence). The CDR3 nucleotides read TGTGCCACCAGCAGAGATCGGGGACTACAAGAGACCCAGTACTTC. Translating gives CATSRDRGLQETQYF.

The chain combines TRBV7-9 with TRBJ2-1; TRBD2 matches 7 bases. Looked up from germline, CDR1 is SEHNR and CDR2 is FQNEAQ (reference sequence). The length of the CDR3 is 14 residues. Unmatched junction bases numbered 6, after V lost 1 base and J lost 9 bases. CDR3 protein: CASSLGTSYGEQFF. As DNA, the CDR3 is TGTGCCAGCAGCTTAGGGACTAGTTACGGTGAGCAGTTCTTC.

This chain links TRBV29-1 with TRBJ1-2, with 8 bases aligning to TRBD1. Germline-derived CDR1 and CDR2 are SQVTM and ANQGSEA. CDR3 size: 13 residues. With 3 bases clipped from V and 8 bases from J, the junction kept 8 bases outside the gene matches. The CDR3 here is CSVEWQGANGYTF. In nucleotides, the CDR3 is TGCAGCGTTGAGTGGCAGGGGGCAAACGGCTACACCTTC.

This clone was picked up one time. The V call is TRBV2, the J call TRBJ2-7, with 9 bases fitting TRBD1. The length of the CDR3 is 14 residues. V trimming: 4 bases; J trimming: 2 bases; junction bases outside the gene matches: 3. The germline V gene encodes CDR1 SNHLY and CDR2 FYNNEI. CDR3 bases: TGTGCCAGCAGTGTCAACAGGGGGCCCTACGAGCAGTACTTC. It encodes CASSVNRGPYEQYF.

The CDR3: CASSHSGRPQETQYF. The CDR3 DNA reads as TGTGCCAGCAGCCACTCGGGGAGGCCCCAAGAGACCCAGTACTTC. V usage is TRBV7-2 and J usage is TRBJ2-5; perhaps TRBD2 as D (6 bases). The CDR3 runs 15 residues. Between the trimmed V and J ends, which lost 5 bases and 1 base, there was a span of 14 bases. In germline, CDR1 is SGHTA, CDR2 FQGNSA.

This chain connects TRBV28 to TRBJ2-7, with 8 nucleotides matching TRBD2. Germline CDR1 MDHEN, CDR2 SYDVKM. CDR3 size: 13 residues. J gave up 5 bases and V 1 base, and 1 base lay outside the gene matches. The CDR3 region is CASSLYSGDEQYF. Written as DNA, the CDR3 is TGTGCCAGCAGTTTATATAGCGGGGACGAGCAGTACTTC.

The chain combines TRBV10-2 with TRBJ1-5; D may be TRBD1 (6 bases). CDR3 length: 15 residues. Germline CDR1 WSHSY, CDR2 SAAADI. Trimming removed 5 bases at V and 5 bases at J, with 16 bases between. CDR3 coding DNA: TGCGCCAGCAGTCCGGAGGGGGGGGATTATCAGCCCCAGCATTTT. This gives the protein CASSPEGGDYQPQHF.

The chain employs TRBV11-2 and TRBJ2-7, with D perhaps TRBD2 (5 bases). CDR3 length equals 13 residues. With 1 base removed from V and 5 bases from J, the gap between germline ends came to 9 bases. Germline V CDR1 and CDR2: SGHAT, FQNNGV. This CDR3 reads CASSLGYGNEQYF. The CDR3 DNA sequence: TGTGCCAGCAGCTTAGGGTACGGGAACGAGCAGTACTTC.

The J gene is TRBJ1-5, the V gene TRBV19, with 8 bases that match TRBD1. CDR1 and CDR2 from the germline V gene are LNHDA and SQIVND (reference sequence). This CDR3 comprises 14 residues. The V segment lost 7 bases and the J segment 8 bases; nucleotides outside the gene matches: 10. The CDR3: CASKGGQVREPQHF. CDR3 nucleotide sequence: TGTGCCAGTAAAGGGGGACAGGTACGGGAGCCCCAGCATTTT.

The chain links TRBV9 to TRBJ2-1; a possible D gene is TRBD1 (5 bases). V lost 4 bases, J lost 0 bases, and 14 bases lay in between. The length of the CDR3 is 16 residues. Germline V gives CDR1 SGDLS, CDR2 YYNGEE. The CDR3 region is CASSPETVSSYNEQFF. DNA for the CDR3: TGTGCCAGCAGCCCCGAGACAGTCAGCTCCTACAATGAGCAGTTCTTC.

The chain carries TRBV28 and TRBJ1-5; TRBD1 might be the D (5 bases). Germline V gene sequence: CDR1 MDHEN, CDR2 SYDVKM. V gave up 6 bases and J gave up 6 bases, with 9 bases separating them. CDR3 length equals 12 residues. The DNA of the CDR3 is TGTGCCAGCAGGTCGGGGGGTCAGCCCCAGCATTTT. Encoded protein: CASRSGGQPQHF.

This clone showed up just a few times. J is TRBJ1-4 and V is TRBV4-1; weak D call: TRBD1 (5 bases). This CDR3 is built from 16 residues. CDR1 and CDR2 from the germline V gene are MGHRA and YSYEKL. V gave up 1 base and J gave up 1 base, with 10 bases separating them. The CDR3 DNA sequence: TGCGCCAGCAGCCAAGCTAATCAGGGAACTAATGAAAAACTGTTTTTT. Amino acids: CASSQANQGTNEKLFF.

The chain recombines TRBV10-1 with TRBJ2-7; maybe TRBD2 (5 bases). Per the germline V gene, CDR1 is WNHNN and CDR2 is SYGVQD (reference sequence). The V and J ends lost 2 bases and 1 base respectively, with 9 bases between them. This CDR3 contains 14 residues. The CDR3 DNA is TGCGCCAGCAGTGAGAACCAGCGGTCCTACGAGCAGTACTTC. Encoded protein: CASSENQRSYEQYF.

V usage is TRBV5-4 and J usage is TRBJ2-5, with 8 positions matching TRBD2. Looked up from germline, CDR1 is SGHNT and CDR2 is YYREEE (reference sequence). V trimming: 4 bases; J trimming: 5 bases; junction bases outside the gene matches: 7. There are 14 residues in the CDR3. CDR3 sequence (DNA): TGTGCCAGCAGCCAAGGGACTAGGGAGGAGACCCAGTACTTC. It specifies CASSQGTREETQYF. The variable domain in full, completed from reference TRBV5-4 and TRBJ2-5, reads ETGVTQSPTHLIKTRGQQVTLRCSSQSGHNTVSWYQQALGQGPQFIFQYYREEENGRGNFPPRFSGLQFPNYSSELNVNALELDDSALYLCASSQGTREETQYFGPGTRLLVL.

The rearrangement uses TRBV27 and TRBJ1-1; D is unresolved. Trimming removed 5 bases at V and 1 base at J, with 11 bases between. Germline V gene sequence: CDR1 MNHEY, CDR2 SMNVEV (reference sequence). The CDR3 is made up of 14 amino acids. In DNA form, the CDR3 reads TGTGCCAGCAGTCCGGCGGGTAGGAACACTGAAGCTTTCTTT. It yields the protein CASSPAGRNTEAFF.